The clone carrying this T cell receptor (beta chain) showed up just a few times. The antigen is unknown. The data stem from a study of STAT3 mutations in large granular lymphocyte leukemia. The wider study: Roughly half of the longitudinally sequenced T-LGLL patients carried detectable canonical activating STAT3 mutations. More than half of T-LGLL patients received immunosuppressive therapy.

Only in-frame clones appear in the TCRdb table, and some are missing; sequencing was by immunoSEQ multiplex PCR. The data show about 300 clones, less than 45% seen once. Looked up from germline, CDR1 is MNHEY and CDR2 is SMNVEV (reference sequence). V lost 4 bases and J lost 4, with 19 bases in between. The CDR3 consists of 16 residues. Study-level points and caveats: At least one immunodominant TCR beta clonotype appeared in every T-cell large granular lymphocyte leukemia patient. After therapy, about 30% of the 18 patients switched clonotypes, all new clones STAT3 wild type.

Material for sequencing was peripheral blood mononuclear cells. The source of this sequence is a man between 60 and 75 years old with T-cell large granular lymphocyte leukemia. Some clones in this sample may be carry-over from other donors' samples. The J gene is TRBJ2-5, the V gene TRBV27; no clear D. DNA for the CDR3: TGTGCCAGCAGTTCCCGCTGGACCTACCTGGCAGAGACCCAGTACTTC. Translating it yields CASSSRWTYLAETQYF.